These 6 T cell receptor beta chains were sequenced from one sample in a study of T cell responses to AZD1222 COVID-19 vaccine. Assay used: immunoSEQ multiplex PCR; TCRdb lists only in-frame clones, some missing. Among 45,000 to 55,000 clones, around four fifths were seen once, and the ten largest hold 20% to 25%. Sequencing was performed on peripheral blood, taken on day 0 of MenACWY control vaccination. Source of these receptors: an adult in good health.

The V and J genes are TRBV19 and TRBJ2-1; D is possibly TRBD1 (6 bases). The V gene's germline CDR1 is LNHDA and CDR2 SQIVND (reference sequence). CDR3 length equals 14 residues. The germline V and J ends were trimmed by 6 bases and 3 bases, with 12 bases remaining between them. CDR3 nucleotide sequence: TGTGCCAGTAGCCAGGGGCAGATCTACAATGAGCAGTTCTTC. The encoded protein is CASSQGQIYNEQFF.

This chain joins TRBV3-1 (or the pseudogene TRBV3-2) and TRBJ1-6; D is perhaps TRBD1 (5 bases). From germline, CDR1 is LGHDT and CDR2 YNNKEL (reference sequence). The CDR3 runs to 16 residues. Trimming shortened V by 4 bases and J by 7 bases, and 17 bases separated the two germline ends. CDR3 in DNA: TGTGCCAGCAGCCGGATTGGGGGGGAACCAAATTCACCCCTCCACTTT. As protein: CASSRIGGEPNSPLHF.

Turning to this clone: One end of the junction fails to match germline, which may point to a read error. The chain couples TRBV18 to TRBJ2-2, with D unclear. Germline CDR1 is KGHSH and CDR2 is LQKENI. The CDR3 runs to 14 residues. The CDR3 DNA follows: TGTGCCAGCTCCCCACGGGTAGACACCGGGGAGCTGTTTTTT. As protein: CASSPRVDTGELFF.

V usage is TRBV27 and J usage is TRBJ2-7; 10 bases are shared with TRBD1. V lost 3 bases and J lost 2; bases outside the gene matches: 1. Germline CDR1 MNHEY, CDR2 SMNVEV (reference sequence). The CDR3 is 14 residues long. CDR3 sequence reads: CASSLGTGAYEQYF. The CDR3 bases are TGTGCCAGCAGTTTGGGGACAGGGGCCTACGAGCAGTACTTC.

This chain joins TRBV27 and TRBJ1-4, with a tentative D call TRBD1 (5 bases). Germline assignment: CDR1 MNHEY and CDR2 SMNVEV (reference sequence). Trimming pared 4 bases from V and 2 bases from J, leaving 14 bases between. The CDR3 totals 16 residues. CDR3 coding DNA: TGTGCCAGCAGTTCCATATCTTGGGGCACTAATGAAAAACTGTTTTTT. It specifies CASSSISWGTNEKLFF.

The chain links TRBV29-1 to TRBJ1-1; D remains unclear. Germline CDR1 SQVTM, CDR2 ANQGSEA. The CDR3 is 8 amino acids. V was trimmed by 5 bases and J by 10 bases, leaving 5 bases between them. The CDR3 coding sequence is TGCAGCGTTAAGGGAGCTTTCTTT. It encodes CSVKGAFF. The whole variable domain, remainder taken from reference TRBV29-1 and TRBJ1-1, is SAVISQKPSRDICQRGTSLTIQCQVDSQVTMMFWYRQQPGQSLTLIATANQGSEATYESGFVIDKFPISRPNLTFSTLTVSNMSPEDSSIYLCSVKGAFFGQGTRLTVV.